This T cell receptor (beta chain) was sequenced during a study of cytomegalovirus exposure and HLA in healthy donors. PCR primers comprised 60 Vbeta and 13 Jbeta primers. Measured with immunoSEQ multiplex PCR; TCRdb has only the in-frame clones, and not every one. The sample totals about 77,000 clones; its top ten clones hold about 13%. This CDR3 has 15 residues. Germline V gene sequence: CDR1 MDHEN, CDR2 SYDVKM. Trimming took off 5 bases at V and 5 bases at J, with 18 bases between the two ends. This receptor was identified in a middle-aged man in good health and CMV-seropositive. Source material: PBMCs. This chain joins TRBV28 and TRBJ1-1, with D unclear. The CDR3: CASSRNSVGGTEAFF. In DNA, the CDR3 is TGTGCCAGCAGTCGTAACTCGGTCGGAGGGACTGAAGCTTTCTTT.